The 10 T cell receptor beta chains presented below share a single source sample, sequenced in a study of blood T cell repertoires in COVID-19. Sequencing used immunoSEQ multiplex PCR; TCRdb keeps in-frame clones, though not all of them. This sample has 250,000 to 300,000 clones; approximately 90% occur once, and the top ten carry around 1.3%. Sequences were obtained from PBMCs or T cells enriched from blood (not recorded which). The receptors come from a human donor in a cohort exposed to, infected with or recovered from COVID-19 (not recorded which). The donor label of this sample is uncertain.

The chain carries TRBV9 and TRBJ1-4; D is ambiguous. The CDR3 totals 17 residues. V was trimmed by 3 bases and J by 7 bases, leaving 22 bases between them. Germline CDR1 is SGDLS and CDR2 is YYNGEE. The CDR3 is CASSAGLLPEGSEKLFF. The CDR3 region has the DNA TGTGCCAGCAGCGCTGGTCTTCTTCCTGAGGGTTCTGAAAAACTGTTTTTT.

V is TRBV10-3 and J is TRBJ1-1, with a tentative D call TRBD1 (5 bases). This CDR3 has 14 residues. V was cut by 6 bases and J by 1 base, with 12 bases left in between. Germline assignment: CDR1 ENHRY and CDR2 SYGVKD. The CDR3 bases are TGTGCCATCAGCCCCGGACAACCGAACACTGAAGCTTTCTTT. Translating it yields CAISPGQPNTEAFF.

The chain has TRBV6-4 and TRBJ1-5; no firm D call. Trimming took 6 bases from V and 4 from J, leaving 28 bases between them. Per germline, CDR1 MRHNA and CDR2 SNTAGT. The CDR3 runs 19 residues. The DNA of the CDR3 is TGTGCCAGCAGGCAAATAATGAGATCCCTCCCACCCTTGAATCAGCCCCAGCATTTT. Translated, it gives CASRQIMRSLPPLNQPQHF.

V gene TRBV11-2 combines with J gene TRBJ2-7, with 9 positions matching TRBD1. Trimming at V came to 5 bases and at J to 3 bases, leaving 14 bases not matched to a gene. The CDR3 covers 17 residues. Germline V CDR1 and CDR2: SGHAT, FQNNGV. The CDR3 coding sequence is TGTGCCAGCAGCGGCGGGACAGGGCTTGGGTTTGGCTACGAGCAGTACTTC. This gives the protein CASSGGTGLGFGYEQYF.

The CDR3 spells CASGRDWSTDTQYF. Written as DNA, the CDR3 is TGTGCCAGCGGCCGTGACTGGAGCACAGATACGCAGTATTTT. This rearrangement joins TRBV6-5 to TRBJ2-3; D not certain. This CDR3 has 14 amino acids. Trimming took 8 bases from V and 0 from J, leaving 12 bases between them. Germline CDR1 and CDR2: MNHEY and SVGAGI.

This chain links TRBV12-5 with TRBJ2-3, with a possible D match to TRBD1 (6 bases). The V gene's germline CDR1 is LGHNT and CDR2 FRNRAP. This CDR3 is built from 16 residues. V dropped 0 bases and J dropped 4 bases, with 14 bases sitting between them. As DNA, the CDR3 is TGTGCTAGTGGTTTGGTACTCGCACAGGGCCCAGATACGCAGTATTTT. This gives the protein CASGLVLAQGPDTQYF.

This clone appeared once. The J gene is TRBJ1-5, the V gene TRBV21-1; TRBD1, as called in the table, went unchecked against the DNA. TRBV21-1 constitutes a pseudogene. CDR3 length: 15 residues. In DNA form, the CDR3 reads TGTGCCAGCAGCCATACAGGGGGAAGCAATCAGCCCCAGCATTTT. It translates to CASSHTGGSNQPQHF.

CDR3 residues: CASSRAGEIYNEQFF. CDR3 sequence (DNA): TGTGCCAGCAGTAGGGCGGGGGAAATTTACAATGAGCAGTTCTTC. This sequence joins TRBV27 and TRBJ2-1; TRBD2 matches 7 bases. CDR3 size: 15 residues. Looked up from germline, CDR1 is MNHEY and CDR2 is SMNVEV (reference sequence). The J segment lost 4 bases and the V segment lost 5 bases, leaving 8 bases of the junction unmatched.

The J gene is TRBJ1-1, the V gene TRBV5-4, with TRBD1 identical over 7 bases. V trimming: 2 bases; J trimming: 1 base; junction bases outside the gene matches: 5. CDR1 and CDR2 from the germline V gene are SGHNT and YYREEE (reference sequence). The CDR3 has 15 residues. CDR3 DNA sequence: TGTGCCAGCAGCTTAGAGACAGGGAGGAACACTGAAGCTTTCTTT. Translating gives CASSLETGRNTEAFF.

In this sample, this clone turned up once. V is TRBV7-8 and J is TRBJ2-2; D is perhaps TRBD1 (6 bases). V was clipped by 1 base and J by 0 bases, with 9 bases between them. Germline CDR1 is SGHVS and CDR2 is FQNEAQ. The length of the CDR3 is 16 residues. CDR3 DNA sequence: TGTGCCAGCAGCTTAGGACAGGCGACGAACACCGGGGAGCTGTTTTTT. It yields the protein CASSLGQATNTGELFF.